A selection of T cell receptor beta chains follows, all from one sample in a study of blood T cells in healthy people across ages. TCRdb processed the 5' RACE reads anew with MiXCR; each CDR3 protein has one entry. The table records around 1.5 million distinct CDR3 sequences, about 43% of them present only once. Sequencing was carried out using blood. Every receptor here comes from a woman in her late teens or twenties in good health. Both conserved end residues are part of each CDR3. Fields, in order: CDR3 DNA, CDR3 protein, clone size, V gene, D gene, J gene. D genes are given only for firm matches. A clone size is listed for some rows: how often the clone was seen (once, few, many), or a class if it is expanded.

TGCGCCAGCAGCACCCTGATTATCCCAGCGGGTGAGCAGTTCTTC	CASSTLIIPAGEQFF	-	TRBV5-1	-	TRBJ2-1
TGCAGTGCCACGACAGGGCTCCCCTACAATGAGCAGTTCTTC	CSATTGLPYNEQFF	-	TRBV20-1	TRBD1	TRBJ2-1
TGTGCCACCAGACTTGGACTAGCGGGAACAAATGAGCAGTTCTTC	CATRLGLAGTNEQFF	-	TRBV24-1	TRBD2	TRBJ2-1
TGTGCCAGCAGCCCGGTTGTGAACGAGCAGTACTTC	CASSPVVNEQYF	-	TRBV7-9	-	TRBJ2-7
TGCGCCAGCAGCCAAGATAGAGGGGGCTGGACCGGGGAGCTGTTTTTT	CASSQDRGGWTGELFF	-	TRBV4-1	TRBD1	TRBJ2-2
TGTGCCAGCAGCTTGAGCGGGGTTGGGGAAGCTTTCTTT	CASSLSGVGEAFF	-	TRBV7-3	-	TRBJ1-1
TGCGCCAGCAGCTTGGAGCAGGGTTTCAAAGAGACCCAGTACTTC	CASSLEQGFKETQYF	few	TRBV5-1	-	TRBJ2-5
TGTGCCCTAAGTGGATCCGGGGGCACAGATACGCAGTATTTT	CALSGSGGTDTQYF	few	TRBV10-3	-	TRBJ2-3
TGTGCCATCCGAGATACAGGCGACACCTATGGCTACACCTTC	CAIRDTGDTYGYTF	many	TRBV10-3	-	TRBJ1-2
TGTGCCAGCTCCGGGACCTACACAGATACGCAGTATTTT	CASSGTYTDTQYF	few	TRBV6-1	-	TRBJ2-3
TGTGCCAGCAGCCAAGAGGTCGACAAGGCGAGGGCTGAAGCTTTCTTT	CASSQEVDKARAEAFF	once	TRBV4-2	-	TRBJ1-1
TGCAGTGCTAGGTGGGGGACCAAAACTTACGAGCAGTACTTC	CSARWGTKTYEQYF	few	TRBV20-1	-	TRBJ2-7
TGTGCCGGCAGCTTCGTCGGGGGGCTTGGTGGGGCCAACGTCCTGACTTTC	CAGSFVGGLGGANVLTF	once	TRBV7-8	-	TRBJ2-6
TGTGCCAGCAGCTTCCAGGGACAGGCCCCTTCTAACTATGGCTACACCTTC	CASSFQGQAPSNYGYTF	-	TRBV11-2	TRBD1	TRBJ1-2
TGTGCCGGCAGCCCGGAACCGGACAGGAATGAAAAACTGTTTTTT	CAGSPEPDRNEKLFF	-	TRBV4-2	TRBD1	TRBJ1-4
TGTGCCAGCAGTTTATCTTCCCCCAGCGAGCAGTACTTC	CASSLSSPSEQYF	-	TRBV12-3/TRBV12-4	-	TRBJ2-7
TGTGCCAGCTCACCATCGGCTTGGACAGGGGGCCACGAGCAGTACTTC	CASSPSAWTGGHEQYF	-	TRBV18	TRBD1	TRBJ2-7
TGTGTCAGCAGTTCAGCGAGGTCCTACAATGAGCAGTTCTTC	CVSSSARSYNEQFF	-	TRBV27	-	TRBJ2-1
TGTGCCAGCAGTATCCATAGCGGGGGTGCAGCCAAAAACATTCAGTACTTC	CASSIHSGGAAKNIQYF	few	TRBV27	TRBD2	TRBJ2-4
TGTGCCAGCAGTTTAGGAGTAGCGGGTGAGCAGTTCTTC	CASSLGVAGEQFF	once	TRBV7-6	TRBD2	TRBJ2-1
TGTGCCAGCAGCGTAGGGGGGGGTTTCTCCTACAATGAGCAGTACTTC	CASSVGGGFSYNEQYF	few	TRBV9	TRBD2	TRBJ2-7
TGTGCTAGTGGTTTGTATGGTGGTGCCGGGGAGCTGTTTTTT	CASGLYGGAGELFF	-	TRBV12-5	-	TRBJ2-2
TGTGCCAGCTCACCTGACCAGAGGAGGGAGACCCAGTACTTC	CASSPDQRRETQYF	-	TRBV18	-	TRBJ2-5